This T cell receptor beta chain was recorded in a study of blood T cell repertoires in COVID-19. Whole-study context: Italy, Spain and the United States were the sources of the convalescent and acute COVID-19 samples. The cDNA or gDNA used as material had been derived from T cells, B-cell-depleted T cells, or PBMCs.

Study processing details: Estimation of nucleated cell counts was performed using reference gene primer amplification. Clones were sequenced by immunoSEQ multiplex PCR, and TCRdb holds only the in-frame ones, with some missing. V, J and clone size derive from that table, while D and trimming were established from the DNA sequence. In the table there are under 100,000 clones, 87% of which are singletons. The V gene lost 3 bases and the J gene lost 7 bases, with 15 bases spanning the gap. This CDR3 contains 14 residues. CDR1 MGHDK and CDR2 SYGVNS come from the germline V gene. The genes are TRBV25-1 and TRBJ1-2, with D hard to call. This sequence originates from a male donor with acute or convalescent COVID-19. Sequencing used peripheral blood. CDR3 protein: CASSEFRGSGGYTF. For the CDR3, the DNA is TGTGCCAGCAGTGAGTTTCGAGGGTCCGGTGGCTACACCTTC.